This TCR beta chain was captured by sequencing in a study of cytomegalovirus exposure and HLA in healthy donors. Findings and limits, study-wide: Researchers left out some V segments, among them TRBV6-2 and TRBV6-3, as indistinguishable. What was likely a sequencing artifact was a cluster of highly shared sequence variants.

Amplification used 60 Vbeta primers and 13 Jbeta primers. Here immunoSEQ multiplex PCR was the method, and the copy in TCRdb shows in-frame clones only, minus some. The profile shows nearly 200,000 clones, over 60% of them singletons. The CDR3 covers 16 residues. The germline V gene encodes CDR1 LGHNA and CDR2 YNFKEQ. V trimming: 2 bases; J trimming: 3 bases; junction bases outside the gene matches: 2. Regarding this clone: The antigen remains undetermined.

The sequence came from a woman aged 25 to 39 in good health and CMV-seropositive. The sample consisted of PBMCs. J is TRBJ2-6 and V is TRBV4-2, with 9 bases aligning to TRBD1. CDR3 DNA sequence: TGTGCCAGCAGCCAAACAGGGGGCGATGGGGCCAACGTCCTGACTTTC. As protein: CASSQTGGDGANVLTF.